This T cell receptor (beta chain) was captured by sequencing in a study of early T cells in non-severe SARS-CoV-2 infection. Whole-study context: Chains stayed unpaired after sequencing of bulk RNA from unsorted whole blood.

Overall study findings and caveats: There was a bias toward anti-spike CD8 responses in VDJdb matching, which missed private and CD4 specificities.

The V and J ends lost 5 bases and 8 bases, in that order; junction bases with no gene match: 8. The CDR3 length is 14 residues. This clonotype was detected ten times or more. Antigen specificity is unknown. Each single cDNA molecule received a unique molecular identifier. TCRdb itself ran the 5' RACE reads through MiXCR, one entry per CDR3 protein. This sample has around 88,000 distinct CDR3 sequences; approximately 15% occur once, and the top ten carry 5.5% to 8%. Source material: whole blood. The source is an adult who was a healthcare worker with PCR-confirmed SARS-CoV-2 infection or an uninfected control (not recorded which). This chain uses TRBV12-3 or TRBV12-4 with TRBJ2-3, with 9 bases aligning to TRBD1. CDR3 in amino acids: CASSPGQGQGTQYF. In nucleotides, the CDR3 is TGTGCCAGCAGTCCCGGACAGGGGCAGGGTACGCAGTATTTT.